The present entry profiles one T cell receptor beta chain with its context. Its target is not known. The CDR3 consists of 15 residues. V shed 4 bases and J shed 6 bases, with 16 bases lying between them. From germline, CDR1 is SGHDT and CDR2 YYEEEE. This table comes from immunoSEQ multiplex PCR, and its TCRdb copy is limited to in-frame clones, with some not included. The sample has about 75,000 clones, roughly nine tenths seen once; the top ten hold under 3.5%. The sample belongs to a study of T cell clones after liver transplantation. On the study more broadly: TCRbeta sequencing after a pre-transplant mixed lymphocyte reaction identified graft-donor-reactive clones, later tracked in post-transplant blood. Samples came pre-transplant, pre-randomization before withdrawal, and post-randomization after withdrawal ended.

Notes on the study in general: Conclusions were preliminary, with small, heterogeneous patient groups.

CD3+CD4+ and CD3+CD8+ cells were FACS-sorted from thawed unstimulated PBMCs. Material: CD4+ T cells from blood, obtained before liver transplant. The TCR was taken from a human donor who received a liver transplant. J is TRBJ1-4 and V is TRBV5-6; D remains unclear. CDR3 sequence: CASSITGGLYEKLFF. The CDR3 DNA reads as TGTGCCAGCAGCATAACGGGAGGCCTCTATGAAAAACTGTTTTTT.